This T cell receptor (beta chain) was sequenced in a study of cytomegalovirus exposure and HLA in healthy donors. Study as a whole: A previous analysis identified 100 million or so unique TCR beta sequences derived from 180 million or so T cells.

Study conclusions and caveats: By a later analysis, the bulk of CMV-associated TCR beta chains appeared HLA-restricted.

The PCR ran on 60 Vbeta and 13 Jbeta primers. Data came from immunoSEQ multiplex PCR; TCRdb stores just in-frame clones and leaves some out. The profile covers around 99,000 clones, with 81% appearing a single time and 2% to 2.5% taken by the ten largest. In the case of this clone: Its antigen is as yet unknown.

The sequence was obtained from a man aged 30 to 45 in good health and CMV-seronegative. The sequenced sample was PBMCs.

The CDR3 reads CASSQEALAINTGELFF. The CDR3 DNA reads as TGCGCCAGCAGCCAAGAGGCACTAGCGATTAACACCGGGGAGCTGTTTTTT. The chain carries TRBV4-1 and TRBJ2-2; TRBD2 matches at 7 bases. After removal of 0 bases from V and 2 bases from J, the junction contained 6 bases not matched to a gene. The CDR3 runs 17 residues. Germline loops: CDR1 MGHRA, CDR2 YSYEKL.